These T cell receptor beta chains were read from a single sample in a study of blood T cell repertoires in COVID-19. The table came from immunoSEQ multiplex PCR; TCRdb's copy has only in-frame clones and leaves some out. The table has about 110,000 clones, nearly 90% seen once. Sample: peripheral blood. All receptors derive from a human donor in a cohort sampled during active COVID-19. Each CDR3 is given without its conserved first and last residue. The order of the fields is J gene, V gene, CDR3 protein.

>TRBJ1-3|TRBV3-1/TRBV3-2
ASMRGSGNTIY
>TRBJ2-3|TRBV9
ASNQGLAGVSDTQY
>TRBJ2-1|TRBV14
ASSQDQGSGTRFYNEQF
>TRBJ2-7|TRBV4-1
ASSLGGHSLSEQY
>TRBJ1-5|TRBV4-3
ASSQDRLQPQH
>TRBJ1-4|TRBV7-9
ASSLGSGDEKLF
>TRBJ1-1|TRBV30
AWRQATVWTEAF
>TRBJ2-1|TRBV29-1
SVRRRTKPSSYNEQF
>TRBJ2-5|TRBV10-3
AISADSWETQY
>TRBJ1-1|TRBV4-2
ASSQVGAITEAF
>TRBJ2-5|TRBV4-1
ASSQGVAREAGETQY
>TRBJ2-1|TRBV18
ASSPQGASYNEQF
>TRBJ2-5|TRBV20-1
SVTEETQY
>TRBJ1-6|TRBV11-2
ASSPRTGRYNSPLH
>TRBJ2-3|TRBV4-2
ASSRGTSGGAVTDTQY
>TRBJ1-2|TRBV6-1
ASSEGFPGVYGYT
>TRBJ2-1|TRBV6-5
ASRQGQGINEQF
>TRBJ2-2|TRBV28
ASSSPRQGPGELF
>TRBJ2-3|TRBV30
AWGTVSADTQY
>TRBJ2-5|TRBV6-1
ASSEVVAPQETQY
>TRBJ1-2|TRBV12-3/TRBV12-4
ASSPVAGVGYT
>TRBJ1-2|TRBV20-1
SAYRAGYT
>TRBJ2-7|TRBV3-1/TRBV3-2
ASSLGQGSYEQY
>TRBJ2-2|TRBV6-2/TRBV6-3
ASSYSAGGDFGELF
>TRBJ1-1|TRBV18
ASSPGLNTEAF
>TRBJ1-2|TRBV4-1
ASSQTGTGDYGYT
>TRBJ2-1|TRBV9
ASSARRLAVYNEQF
>TRBJ1-1|TRBV7-2
ASSLALGGTGEAF
>TRBJ2-1|TRBV28
ASRWDTRVYNEQF
>TRBJ2-6|TRBV27
ASSSGQPGANVLT
>TRBJ2-1|TRBV18
ASSPPGLGYNEQF
>TRBJ2-2|TRBV4-1
ASSPRGLTDTGELF
>TRBJ2-1|TRBV19
ASSGTSGRPSYNEQF
>TRBJ2-1|TRBV25-1
ASSERVAGNEQF
>TRBJ1-2|TRBV25-1
ASSLGGANYGYT
>TRBJ1-6|TRBV4-2
ASSQDTGRYNSPLH
>TRBJ2-1|TRBV7-6
ASSLGVGQRSNEQF
>TRBJ2-1|TRBV21-1
ARIHRAGHNEQF
>TRBJ1-1|TRBV19
ASINRIEAF
>TRBJ2-7|TRBV6-5
ASSRRGSYEQY
>TRBJ2-7|TRBV14
ASSPRQASYEQY
>TRBJ2-5|TRBV5-4
ASSPGGSLQETQY